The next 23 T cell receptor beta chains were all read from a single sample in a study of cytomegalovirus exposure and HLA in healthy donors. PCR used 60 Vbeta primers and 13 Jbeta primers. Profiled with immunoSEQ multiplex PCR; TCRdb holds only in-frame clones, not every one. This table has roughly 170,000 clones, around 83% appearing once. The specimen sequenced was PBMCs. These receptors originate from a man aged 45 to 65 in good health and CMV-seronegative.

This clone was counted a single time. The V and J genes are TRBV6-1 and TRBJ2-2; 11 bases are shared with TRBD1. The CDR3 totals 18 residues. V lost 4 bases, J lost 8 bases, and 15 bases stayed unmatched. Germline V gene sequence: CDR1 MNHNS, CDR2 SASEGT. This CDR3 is CASSVVRLWDRGAGELFF. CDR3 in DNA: TGTGCCAGCAGTGTAGTTCGTCTCTGGGACAGGGGGGCTGGGGAGCTGTTTTTT.

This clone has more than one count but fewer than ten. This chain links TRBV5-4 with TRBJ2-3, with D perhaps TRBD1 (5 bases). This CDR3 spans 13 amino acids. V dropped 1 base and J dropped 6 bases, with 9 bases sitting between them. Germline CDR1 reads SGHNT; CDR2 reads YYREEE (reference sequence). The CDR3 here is CASSLTGWDTQYF. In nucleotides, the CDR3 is TGTGCCAGCAGCTTGACAGGTTGGGATACGCAGTATTTT.

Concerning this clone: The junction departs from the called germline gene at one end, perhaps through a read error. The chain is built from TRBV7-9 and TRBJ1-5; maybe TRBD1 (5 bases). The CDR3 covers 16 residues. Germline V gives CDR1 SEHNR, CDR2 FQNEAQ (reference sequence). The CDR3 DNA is TGTTCCAGCAGCTTATTTACTGGGACTGGCAATCAGCCCCAGCATTTT. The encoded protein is CSSSLFTGTGNQPQHF.

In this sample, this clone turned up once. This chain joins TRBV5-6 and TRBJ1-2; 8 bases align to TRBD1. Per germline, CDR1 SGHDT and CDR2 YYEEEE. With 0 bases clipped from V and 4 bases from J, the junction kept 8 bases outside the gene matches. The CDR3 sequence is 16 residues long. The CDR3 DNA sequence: TGTGCCAGCAGCTTGGATCCAGGGGGCACTCGCTATGGCTACACCTTC. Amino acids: CASSLDPGGTRYGYTF.

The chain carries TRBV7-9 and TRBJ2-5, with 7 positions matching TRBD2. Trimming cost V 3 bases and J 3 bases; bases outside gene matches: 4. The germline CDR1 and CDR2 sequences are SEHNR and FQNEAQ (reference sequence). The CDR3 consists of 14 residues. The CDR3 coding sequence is TGTGCCAGCAGCTTCAGGACTAGTGAAGAGACCCAGTACTTC. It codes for CASSFRTSEETQYF.

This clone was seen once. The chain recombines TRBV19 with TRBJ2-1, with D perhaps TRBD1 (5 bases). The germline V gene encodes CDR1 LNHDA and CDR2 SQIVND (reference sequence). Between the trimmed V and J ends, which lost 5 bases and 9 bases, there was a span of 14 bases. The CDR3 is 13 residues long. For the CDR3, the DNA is TGTGCCAGTAGTGGCCTGCAGGGCACTGAGCAGTTCTTC. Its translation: CASSGLQGTEQFF.

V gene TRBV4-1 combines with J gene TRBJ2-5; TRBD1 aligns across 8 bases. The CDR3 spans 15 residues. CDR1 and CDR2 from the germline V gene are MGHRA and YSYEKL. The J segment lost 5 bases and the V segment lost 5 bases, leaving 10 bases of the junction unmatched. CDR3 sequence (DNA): TGCGCCAGCAGCGTTGACAGGGGACGCCTCGAGACCCAGTACTTC. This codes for CASSVDRGRLETQYF.

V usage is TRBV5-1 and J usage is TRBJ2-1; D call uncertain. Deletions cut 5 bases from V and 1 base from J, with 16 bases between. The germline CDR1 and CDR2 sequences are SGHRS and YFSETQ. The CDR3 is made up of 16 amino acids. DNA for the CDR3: TGCGCCAGCAGTCCGACGGCGGTCGCTTCCTACAATGAGCAGTTCTTC. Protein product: CASSPTAVASYNEQFF.

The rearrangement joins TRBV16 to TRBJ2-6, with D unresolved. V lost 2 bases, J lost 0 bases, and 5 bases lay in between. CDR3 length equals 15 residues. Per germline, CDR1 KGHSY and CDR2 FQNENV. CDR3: CASSQRGSGANVLTF. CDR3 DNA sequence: TGTGCCAGCAGCCAAAGAGGCTCTGGGGCCAACGTCCTGACTTTC.

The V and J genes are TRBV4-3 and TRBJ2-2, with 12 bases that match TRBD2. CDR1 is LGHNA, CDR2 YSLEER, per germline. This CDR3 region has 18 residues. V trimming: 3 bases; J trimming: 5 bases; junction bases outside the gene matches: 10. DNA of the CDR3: TGCGCCAGCAGCCAGATCCCCTTCACTAGCGGGGGGACCGGGGAGCTGTTTTTT. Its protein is CASSQIPFTSGGTGELFF.

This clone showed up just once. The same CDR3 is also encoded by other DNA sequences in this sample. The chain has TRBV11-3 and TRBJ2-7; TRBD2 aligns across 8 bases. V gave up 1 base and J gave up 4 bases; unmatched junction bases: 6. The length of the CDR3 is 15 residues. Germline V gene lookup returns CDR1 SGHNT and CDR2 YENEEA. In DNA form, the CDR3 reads TGTGCCAGCAGCTTAGGTACTAGCGGATCGTACGAGCAGTACTTC. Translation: CASSLGTSGSYEQYF.

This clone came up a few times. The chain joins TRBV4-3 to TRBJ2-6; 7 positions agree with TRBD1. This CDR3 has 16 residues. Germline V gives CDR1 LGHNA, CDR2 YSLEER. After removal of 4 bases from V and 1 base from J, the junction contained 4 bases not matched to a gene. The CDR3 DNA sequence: TGCGCCAGCAGCCGGGACAGAGTATCTGGGGCCAACGTCCTGACTTTC. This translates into CASSRDRVSGANVLTF.

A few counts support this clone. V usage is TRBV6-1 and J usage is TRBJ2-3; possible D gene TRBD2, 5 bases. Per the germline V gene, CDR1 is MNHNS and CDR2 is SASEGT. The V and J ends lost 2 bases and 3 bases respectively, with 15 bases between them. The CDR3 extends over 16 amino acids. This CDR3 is CASSENEGFRTDTQYF. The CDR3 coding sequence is TGTGCCAGCAGTGAAAACGAGGGTTTCCGGACAGATACGCAGTATTTT.

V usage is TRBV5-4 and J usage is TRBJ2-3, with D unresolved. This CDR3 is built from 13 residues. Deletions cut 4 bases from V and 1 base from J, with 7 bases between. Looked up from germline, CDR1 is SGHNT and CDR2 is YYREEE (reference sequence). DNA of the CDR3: TGTGCCAGCAGCATTCAGGGCACAGATACGCAGTATTTT. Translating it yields CASSIQGTDTQYF.

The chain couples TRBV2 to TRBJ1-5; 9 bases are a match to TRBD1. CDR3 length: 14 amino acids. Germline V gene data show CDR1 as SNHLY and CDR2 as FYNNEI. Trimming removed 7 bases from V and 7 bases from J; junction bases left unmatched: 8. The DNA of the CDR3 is TGTGCCAGCATCGGGACAGGGATAAGGCAGCCCCAGCATTTT. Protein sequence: CASIGTGIRQPQHF. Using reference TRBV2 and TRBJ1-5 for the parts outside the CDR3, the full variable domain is EPEVTQTPSHQVTQMGQEVILRCVPISNHLYFYWYRQILGQKVEFLVSFYNNEISEKSEIFDDQFSVERPDGSNFTLKIRSTKLEDSAMYFCASIGTGIRQPQHFGDGTRLSIL.

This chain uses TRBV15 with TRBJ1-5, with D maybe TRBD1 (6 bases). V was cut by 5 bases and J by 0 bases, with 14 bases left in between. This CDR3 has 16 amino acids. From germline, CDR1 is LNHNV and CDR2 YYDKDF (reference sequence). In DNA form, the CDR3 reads TGTGCCACCAGCCACACCTGGACAGATAGCAATCAGCCCCAGCATTTT. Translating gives CATSHTWTDSNQPQHF.

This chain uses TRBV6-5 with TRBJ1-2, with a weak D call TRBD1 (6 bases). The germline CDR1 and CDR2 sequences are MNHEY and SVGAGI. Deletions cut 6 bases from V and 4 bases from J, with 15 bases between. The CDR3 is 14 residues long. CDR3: CASRRQASGYGYTF. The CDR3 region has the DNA TGTGCCAGCAGGAGACAGGCTTCAGGCTATGGCTACACCTTC.

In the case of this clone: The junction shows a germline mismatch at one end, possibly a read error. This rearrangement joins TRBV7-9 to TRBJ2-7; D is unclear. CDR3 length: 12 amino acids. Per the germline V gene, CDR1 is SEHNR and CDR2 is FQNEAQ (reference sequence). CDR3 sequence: CSSSPVGARQYF. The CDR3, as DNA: TGTTCCAGCAGCCCGGTAGGAGCTCGACAGTACTTC.

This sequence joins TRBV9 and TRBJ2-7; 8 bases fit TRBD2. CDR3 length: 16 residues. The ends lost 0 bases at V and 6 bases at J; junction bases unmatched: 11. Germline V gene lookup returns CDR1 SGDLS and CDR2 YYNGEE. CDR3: CASSVGGIGRAGEQYF. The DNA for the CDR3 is TGTGCCAGCAGCGTAGGAGGGATCGGGAGGGCCGGCGAGCAGTACTTC.

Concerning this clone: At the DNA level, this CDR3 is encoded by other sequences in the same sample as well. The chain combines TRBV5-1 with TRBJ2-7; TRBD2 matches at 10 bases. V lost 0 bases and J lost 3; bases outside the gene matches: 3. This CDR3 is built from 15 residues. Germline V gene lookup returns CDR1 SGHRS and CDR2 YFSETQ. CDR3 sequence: CASSLVASGSYEQYF. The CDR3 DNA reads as TGCGCCAGCAGCTTGGTCGCTAGCGGGAGCTACGAGCAGTACTTC.

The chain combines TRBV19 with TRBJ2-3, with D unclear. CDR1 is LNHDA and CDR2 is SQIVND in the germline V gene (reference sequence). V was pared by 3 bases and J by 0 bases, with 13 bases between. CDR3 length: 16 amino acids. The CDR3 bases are TGTGCCAGTAGTATGGGTGGAACGGGTAGCACAGATACGCAGTATTTT. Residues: CASSMGGTGSTDTQYF.

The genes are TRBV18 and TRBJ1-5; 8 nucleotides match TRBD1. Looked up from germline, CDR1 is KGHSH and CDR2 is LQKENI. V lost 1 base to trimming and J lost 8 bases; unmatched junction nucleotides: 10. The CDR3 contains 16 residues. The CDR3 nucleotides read TGTGCCAGCTCACCACGGGGCAGGGGGCGCGGGGAGCCCCAGCATTTT. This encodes CASSPRGRGRGEPQHF.

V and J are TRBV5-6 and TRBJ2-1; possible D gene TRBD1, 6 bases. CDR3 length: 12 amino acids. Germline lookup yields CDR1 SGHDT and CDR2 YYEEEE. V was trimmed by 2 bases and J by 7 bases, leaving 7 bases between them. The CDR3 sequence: CASSFRGNEQFF. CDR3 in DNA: TGTGCCAGCAGCTTCAGGGGAAATGAGCAGTTCTTC.